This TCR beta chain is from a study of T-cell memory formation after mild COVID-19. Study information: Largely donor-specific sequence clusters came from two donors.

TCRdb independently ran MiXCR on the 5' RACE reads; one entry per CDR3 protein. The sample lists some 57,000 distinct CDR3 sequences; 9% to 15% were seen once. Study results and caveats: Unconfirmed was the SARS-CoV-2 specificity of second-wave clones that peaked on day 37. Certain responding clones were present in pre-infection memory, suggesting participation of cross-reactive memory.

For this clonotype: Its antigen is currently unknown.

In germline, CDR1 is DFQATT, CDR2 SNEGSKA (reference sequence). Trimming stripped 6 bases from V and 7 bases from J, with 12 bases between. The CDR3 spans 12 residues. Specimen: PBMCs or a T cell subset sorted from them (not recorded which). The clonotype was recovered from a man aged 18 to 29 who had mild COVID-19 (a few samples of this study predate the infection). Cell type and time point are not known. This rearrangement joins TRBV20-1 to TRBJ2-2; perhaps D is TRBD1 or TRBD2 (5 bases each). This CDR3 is CSAPGTSGELFF. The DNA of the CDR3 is TGCAGTGCCCCTGGGACCAGCGGGGAGCTGTTTTTT.